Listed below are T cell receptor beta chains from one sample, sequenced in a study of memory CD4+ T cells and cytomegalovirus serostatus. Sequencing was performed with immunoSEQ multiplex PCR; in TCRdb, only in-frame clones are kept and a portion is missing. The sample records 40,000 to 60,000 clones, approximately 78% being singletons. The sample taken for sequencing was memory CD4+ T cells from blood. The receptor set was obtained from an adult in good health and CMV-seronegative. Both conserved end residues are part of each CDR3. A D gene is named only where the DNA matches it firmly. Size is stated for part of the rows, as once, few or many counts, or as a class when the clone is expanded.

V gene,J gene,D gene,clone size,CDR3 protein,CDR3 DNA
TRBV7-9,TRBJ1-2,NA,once,CASSLRPGASDYGYTF,TGTGCCAGCAGCTTAAGACCGGGGGCGTCGGACTATGGCTACACCTTC
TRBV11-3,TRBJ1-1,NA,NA,CASSLEGVNTEAFF,TGTGCCAGCAGCTTGGAGGGGGTGAACACTGAAGCTTTCTTT
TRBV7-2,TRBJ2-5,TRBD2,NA,CASSPAPGGAGETQYF,TGTGCCAGCAGCCCAGCCCCGGGGGGGGCTGGGGAGACCCAGTACTTC
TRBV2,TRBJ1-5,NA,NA,CASRGIRNQPQHF,TGTGCCAGCAGAGGGATAAGAAATCAGCCCCAGCATTTT
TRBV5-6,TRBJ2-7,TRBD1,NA,CASSLGLTGVYEQYF,TGTGCCAGCAGCTTGGGCCTGACAGGGGTCTACGAGCAGTACTTC
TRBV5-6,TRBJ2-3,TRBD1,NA,CASSLIGQGRSGTDTQYF,TGTGCCAGCAGCTTGATAGGACAGGGGAGGTCGGGCACAGATACGCAGTATTTT
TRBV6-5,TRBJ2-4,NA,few,CASSYSRGAKNIQYF,TGTGCCAGCAGTTACTCGAGGGGAGCCAAAAACATTCAGTACTTC
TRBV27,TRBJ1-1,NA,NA,CASSLWGENTEAFF,TGTGCCAGCAGTTTATGGGGGGAGAACACTGAAGCTTTCTTT
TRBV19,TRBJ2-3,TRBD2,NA,CASRLAGPTDTQYF,TGTGCCAGTAGATTAGCGGGGCCCACAGATACGCAGTATTTT
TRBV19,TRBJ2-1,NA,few,CASIRGTVPSEQFF,TGTGCCAGTATTCGGGGGACCGTCCCCAGTGAGCAGTTCTTC
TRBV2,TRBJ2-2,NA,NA,CASSEKRSVGELFF,TGTGCCAGCAGTGAAAAGCGGTCGGTTGGGGAGCTGTTTTTT
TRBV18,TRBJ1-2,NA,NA,CASSPGRDYGYTF,TGTGCCAGCTCACCTGGCAGGGACTATGGCTACACCTTC
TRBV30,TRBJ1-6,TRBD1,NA,CAWNSGTGLSFF,TGTGCCTGGAACTCCGGGACAGGGCTTTCCTTTTTT
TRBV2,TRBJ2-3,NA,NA,CASRVTDTQYF,TGTGCCAGCAGGGTCACAGATACGCAGTATTTT
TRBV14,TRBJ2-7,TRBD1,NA,CASRRDRGRDEQYF,TGTGCCAGCAGGCGGGACAGGGGGCGCGACGAGCAGTACTTC
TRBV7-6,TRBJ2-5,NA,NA,CASSLGPVETQYF,TGTGCCAGCAGCTTAGGACCAGTAGAGACCCAGTACTTC
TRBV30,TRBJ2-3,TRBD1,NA,CAWRRQGAWGTDTQYF,TGTGCCTGGAGGCGACAGGGAGCGTGGGGCACAGATACGCAGTATTTT
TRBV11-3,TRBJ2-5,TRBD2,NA,CASSLLPLAGRETQYF,TGTGCCAGCAGCCTCCTCCCCCTAGCGGGAAGAGAGACCCAGTACTTC
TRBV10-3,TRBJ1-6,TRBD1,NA,CAISPRTGMNSPLHF,TGTGCCATCAGCCCGCGGACAGGGATGAATTCACCCCTCCACTTT
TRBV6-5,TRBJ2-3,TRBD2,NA,CASSRLAGTDTQYF,TGTGCCAGCAGTCGACTAGCGGGCACAGATACGCAGTATTTT
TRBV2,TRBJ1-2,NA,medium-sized,CASRAQKGNYGYTF,TGTGCCAGCAGGGCCCAGAAAGGAAACTATGGCTACACCTTC
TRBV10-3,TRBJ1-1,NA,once,CAIRGNFEAFF,TGTGCCATCAGGGGCAACTTTGAAGCTTTCTTT
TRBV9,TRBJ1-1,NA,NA,CASSKGGTPPRAYTEAFF,TGTGCCAGCAGCAAAGGGGGGACCCCCCCTAGGGCCTACACTGAAGCTTTCTTT
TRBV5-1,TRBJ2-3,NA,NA,CASSLESPPFRDTDTQYF,TGCGCCAGCAGCTTGGAAAGCCCGCCCTTCCGCGACACAGATACGCAGTATTTT
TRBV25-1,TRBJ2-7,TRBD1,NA,CASSEGDRAYEQYF,TGTGCCAGCAGTGAAGGGGACAGAGCCTACGAGCAGTACTTC
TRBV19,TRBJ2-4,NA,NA,CASSIALTDIQYF,TGTGCCAGTAGTATAGCCTTGACCGACATTCAGTACTTC
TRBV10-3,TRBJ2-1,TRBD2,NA,CAIRGAGGRNEQFF,TGTGCCATCAGGGGAGCGGGAGGGCGGAATGAGCAGTTCTTC
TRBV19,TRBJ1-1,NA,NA,CASRNARLTNTEAFF,TGTGCCAGTAGAAACGCCAGGTTAACGAACACTGAAGCTTTCTTT
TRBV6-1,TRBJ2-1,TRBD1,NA,CASAGTVPYNEQFF,TGTGCCAGCGCCGGGACAGTACCTTACAATGAGCAGTTCTTC
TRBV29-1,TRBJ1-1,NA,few,CSDDSNQAFF,TGCAGCGACGACAGCAATCAAGCTTTCTTT
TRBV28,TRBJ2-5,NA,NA,CASSRGGAETQYF,TGTGCCAGCAGCAGGGGAGGTGCGGAGACCCAGTACTTC
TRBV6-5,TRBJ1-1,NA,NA,CASGRGSTEAFF,TGTGCCAGCGGGCGAGGAAGCACTGAAGCTTTCTTT
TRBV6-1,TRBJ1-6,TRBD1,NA,CASSEQGTGINSPLHF,TGTGCCAGCAGTGAACAAGGGACAGGGATTAATTCACCCCTCCACTTT
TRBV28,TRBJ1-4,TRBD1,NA,CASSPRDRGFEKLFF,TGTGCCAGCAGTCCTCGGGACAGGGGGTTTGAAAAACTGTTTTTT
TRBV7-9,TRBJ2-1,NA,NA,CASSLDRRREQFF,TGTGCCAGCAGCTTAGACCGCCGGCGTGAGCAGTTCTTC
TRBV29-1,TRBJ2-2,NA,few,CSVDLEHTGELFF,TGCAGCGTTGACCTCGAGCACACCGGGGAGCTGTTTTTT
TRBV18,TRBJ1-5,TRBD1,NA,CASSPYGQGADQPQHF,TGTGCCAGCTCACCATACGGACAGGGGGCCGATCAGCCCCAGCATTTT
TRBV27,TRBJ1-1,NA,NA,CASSALWGLNTEAFF,TGTGCCAGCAGTGCGCTTTGGGGGTTGAACACTGAAGCTTTCTTT
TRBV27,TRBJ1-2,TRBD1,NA,CASSKTGTVYGYTF,TGTGCCAGCAGTAAAACCGGGACAGTCTATGGCTACACCTTC
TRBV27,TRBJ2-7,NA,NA,CASSTHNLLYEQYF,TGTGCCAGCAGTACCCACAACCTACTGTACGAGCAGTACTTC
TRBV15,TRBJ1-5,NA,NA,CATSRIQGTAARQPQHF,TGTGCCACCAGCAGGATACAGGGAACCGCCGCAAGGCAGCCCCAGCATTTT
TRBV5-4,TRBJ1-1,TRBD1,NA,CASSSDHRGGDTEAFF,TGTGCCAGCAGCTCAGACCACAGGGGAGGTGACACTGAAGCTTTCTTT
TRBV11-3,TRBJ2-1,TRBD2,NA,CASSTSGYNEQFF,TGTGCCAGCTCGACTAGCGGCTACAATGAGCAGTTCTTC
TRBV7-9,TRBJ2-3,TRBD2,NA,CASSPLAGGPRADTQYF,TGTGCCAGCAGCCCTTTAGCGGGAGGGCCTCGGGCAGATACGCAGTATTTT
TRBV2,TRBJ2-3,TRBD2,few,CASGLAGVTDTQYF,TGTGCCAGCGGACTAGCGGGAGTCACAGATACGCAGTATTTT
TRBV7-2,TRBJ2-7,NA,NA,CASSSLGADKQYF,TGTGCCAGCAGCTCCTTGGGGGCAGACAAGCAGTACTTC
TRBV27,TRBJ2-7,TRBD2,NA,CASSPLMRLAGPYEQYF,TGTGCCAGCAGTCCCCTGATGCGACTAGCGGGCCCCTACGAGCAGTACTTC
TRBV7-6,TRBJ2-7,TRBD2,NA,CASSLVGTSGSYEQYF,TGTGCCAGCAGCTTAGTTGGGACTAGCGGGAGCTACGAGCAGTACTTC
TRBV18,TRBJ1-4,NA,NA,CASSPGKNEKLFF,TGTGCCAGCTCACCGGGCAAGAATGAAAAACTGTTTTTT
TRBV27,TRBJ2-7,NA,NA,CASSFYGGHEQYF,TGTGCCAGCAGTTTCTATGGGGGGCACGAGCAGTACTTC